These T cell receptor beta chains were read from a single sample in a study of identical twins. MiXCR, run by TCRdb on the 5' RACE reads, gives a single entry per CDR3 protein. The data hold some 500,000 distinct CDR3 sequences, with around 20% observed a single time. This sample was also put to use in a study of T cells expressing NK-cell markers.

Sequencing was performed on CD4+ T cells sorted from blood. These receptors originate from a woman aged 18-29 years in good health. Both conserved end residues are part of each CDR3. D genes are given only for firm matches. The listing skips clone size in some rows; elsewhere it reads once, few, many or a size class.

clone_size	v_call	j_call	d_call	cdr3_aa	cdr3_nt
NA	TRBV20-1	TRBJ2-3	NA	CSAEGPRTDTQYF	TGCAGTGCAGAGGGACCTCGCACAGATACGCAGTATTTT
NA	TRBV13	TRBJ1-2	NA	CASSLDRRLNGYTF	TGTGCCAGCAGCTTAGACAGGCGGTTGAATGGCTACACCTTC
NA	TRBV4-3	TRBJ2-3	NA	CASSQDWTARVTDTQYF	TGCGCCAGCAGCCAAGATTGGACTGCAAGGGTCACAGATACGCAGTATTTT
few	TRBV29-1	TRBJ1-1	NA	CSGLRSDRNTEAFF	TGCAGCGGACTTAGATCCGATAGGAACACTGAAGCTTTCTTT
NA	TRBV5-1	TRBJ2-2	TRBD2	CASSPTLAASGELFF	TGCGCCAGCAGCCCCACTCTAGCGGCCTCCGGGGAGCTGTTTTTT
many	TRBV7-2	TRBJ2-3	NA	CASSLFPGTVTDTQYF	TGTGCCAGCAGCTTATTCCCGGGAACCGTCACAGATACGCAGTATTTT
few	TRBV20-1	TRBJ2-7	TRBD2	CSAQKGRGNSYEQYF	TGCAGTGCCCAGAAAGGGCGGGGGAACTCCTACGAGCAGTACTTC
many	TRBV29-1	TRBJ1-2	TRBD1	CSVGPLQGPYGYTF	TGCAGCGTTGGGCCTCTACAGGGGCCATATGGCTACACCTTC
NA	TRBV20-1	TRBJ2-5	TRBD2	CSASSLAGATQYF	TGCAGTGCTAGTTCGCTAGCGGGGGCGACCCAGTACTTC
few	TRBV7-3	TRBJ2-2	TRBD1	CASSSGTGGANTGELFF	TGTGCCAGCAGCTCCGGGACAGGAGGAGCGAACACCGGGGAGCTGTTTTTT
NA	TRBV6-1	TRBJ2-1	NA	CASSRKQGGYNEQFF	TGTGCCAGCAGTAGAAAACAGGGGGGGTACAATGAGCAGTTCTTC
few	TRBV6-5	TRBJ2-7	TRBD1	CASSYSRTGGPYEQYF	TGTGCCAGCAGTTACTCGAGAACAGGGGGGCCCTACGAGCAGTACTTC
NA	TRBV11-1	TRBJ2-7	NA	CASSLHRGTIGDEQYF	TGTGCCAGCAGCTTACACCGGGGTACAATAGGCGACGAGCAGTACTTC
NA	TRBV20-1	TRBJ2-1	TRBD2	CSASGLEFGPYNEQFF	TGCAGTGCTTCAGGACTAGAGTTCGGGCCCTACAATGAGCAGTTCTTC
NA	TRBV20-1	TRBJ2-5	NA	CSATPPSVARETQYF	TGCAGTGCTACTCCTCCTAGCGTCGCCAGGGAGACCCAGTACTTC
NA	TRBV20-1	TRBJ1-3	NA	CSATVRDGGNTIYF	TGCAGTGCTACGGTCAGGGACGGTGGAAACACCATATATTTT
few	TRBV7-6	TRBJ2-7	NA	CASSLEAVAEQYF	TGTGCCAGCAGCTTAGAGGCAGTAGCCGAGCAGTACTTC
NA	TRBV29-1	TRBJ2-5	NA	CSVGLREGETQYF	TGCAGCGTTGGGCTGAGAGAGGGAGAGACCCAGTACTTC
few	TRBV20-1	TRBJ2-3	TRBD2	CSARDPLAGGADTQYF	TGCAGTGCTAGAGATCCACTAGCGGGAGGTGCAGATACGCAGTATTTT
many	TRBV12-3/TRBV12-4	TRBJ2-1	NA	CASSLTNEQFF	TGTGCCAGCAGCTTAACGAATGAGCAGTTCTTC
NA	TRBV6-5	TRBJ2-1	TRBD2	CASSNGLAGVNEQFF	TGTGCCAGCAGTAACGGACTAGCGGGGGTCAATGAGCAGTTCTTC
few	TRBV12-3/TRBV12-4	TRBJ2-3	TRBD2	CASSSRGGGDLTDTQYF	TGTGCCAGCAGTTCCCGCGGGGGGGGAGACCTCACAGATACGCAGTATTTT
NA	TRBV6-5	TRBJ1-1	NA	CASSSPGLSGEAFF	TGTGCCAGCAGTTCACCGGGACTTAGCGGTGAAGCTTTCTTT
NA	TRBV12-3/TRBV12-4	TRBJ2-7	TRBD1	CASNRGTYEQYF	TGTGCCAGTAACAGGGGCACCTACGAGCAGTACTTC
NA	TRBV6-2/TRBV6-3	TRBJ2-5	TRBD2	CASSYSLLAGGSTETQYF	TGTGCCAGCAGTTACTCACTACTAGCGGGGGGCAGTACGGAGACCCAGTACTTC
few	TRBV15	TRBJ2-3	TRBD2	CATSARSLAGRDTQYF	TGTGCCACCAGCGCGAGATCCTTAGCGGGGAGAGATACGCAGTATTTT
NA	TRBV5-1	TRBJ2-5	NA	CASSFSVQETQYF	TGTGCCAGCAGCTTCAGCGTCCAAGAGACCCAGTACTTC
NA	TRBV12-3/TRBV12-4	TRBJ1-5	TRBD1	CASSPTGGNIQPQHF	TGTGCCAGCAGTCCTACAGGGGGCAATATTCAGCCCCAGCATTTT
few	TRBV27	TRBJ2-2	TRBD2	CASSRPGGNTGELFF	TGTGCCAGCTCTAGGCCGGGGGGGAACACCGGGGAGCTGTTTTTT
few	TRBV7-2	TRBJ1-1	TRBD1	CASSLGPGQTEAFF	TGTGCCAGCAGCTTAGGACCGGGACAGACTGAAGCTTTCTTT
NA	TRBV18	TRBJ2-7	NA	CASSPQSIPKYEQYF	TGTGCCAGCTCACCACAAAGCATTCCTAAGTACGAGCAGTACTTC
NA	TRBV4-2	TRBJ2-1	NA	CASSHTDSNYNEQFF	TGTGCCAGCAGCCATACGGACAGCAATTACAATGAGCAGTTCTTC
NA	TRBV20-1	TRBJ2-7	TRBD2	CSARDYASRLAYF	TGCAGTGCTAGAGATTACGCCTCGAGACTAGCGTACTTC
many	TRBV7-2	TRBJ2-7	TRBD2	CASSLTSSSYEQYF	TGTGCCAGCAGCCTGACTAGCAGCTCCTACGAGCAGTACTTC
few	TRBV24-1	TRBJ2-7	NA	CATGEAVSSYEQYF	TGTGCCACCGGAGAGGCGGTTAGCTCCTACGAGCAGTACTTC